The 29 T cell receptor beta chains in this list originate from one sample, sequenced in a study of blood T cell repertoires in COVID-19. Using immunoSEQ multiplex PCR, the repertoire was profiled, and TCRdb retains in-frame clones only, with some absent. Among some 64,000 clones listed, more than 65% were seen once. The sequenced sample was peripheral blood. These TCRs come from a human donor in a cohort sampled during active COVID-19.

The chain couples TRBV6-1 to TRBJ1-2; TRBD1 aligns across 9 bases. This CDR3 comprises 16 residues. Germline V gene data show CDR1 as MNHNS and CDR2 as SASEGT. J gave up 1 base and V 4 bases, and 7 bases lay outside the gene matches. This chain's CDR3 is CASSGRGQGNNYGYTF. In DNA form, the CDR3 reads TGTGCCAGCAGTGGACGGGGACAGGGTAATAACTATGGCTACACCTTC.

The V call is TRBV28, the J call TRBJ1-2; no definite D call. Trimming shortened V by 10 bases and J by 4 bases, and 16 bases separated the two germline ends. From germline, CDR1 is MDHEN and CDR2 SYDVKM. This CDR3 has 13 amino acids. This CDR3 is CAIPTAAGYGYTF. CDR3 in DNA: TGTGCCATACCTACCGCGGCGGGCTATGGCTACACCTTC.

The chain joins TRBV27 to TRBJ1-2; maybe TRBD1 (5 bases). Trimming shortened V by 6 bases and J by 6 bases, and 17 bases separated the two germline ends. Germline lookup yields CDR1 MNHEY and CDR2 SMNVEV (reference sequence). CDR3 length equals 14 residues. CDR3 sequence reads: CASSHFGQGDGYTF. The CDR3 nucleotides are TGTGCCAGCAGCCATTTCGGGCAGGGCGATGGCTACACCTTC.

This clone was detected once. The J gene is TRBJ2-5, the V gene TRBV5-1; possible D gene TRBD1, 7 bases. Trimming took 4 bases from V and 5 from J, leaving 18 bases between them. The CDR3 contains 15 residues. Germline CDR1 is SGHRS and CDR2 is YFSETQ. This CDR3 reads CASSIQGRREETQYF. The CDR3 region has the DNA TGCGCCAGCAGCATACAGGGGAGGAGGGAGGAGACCCAGTACTTC.

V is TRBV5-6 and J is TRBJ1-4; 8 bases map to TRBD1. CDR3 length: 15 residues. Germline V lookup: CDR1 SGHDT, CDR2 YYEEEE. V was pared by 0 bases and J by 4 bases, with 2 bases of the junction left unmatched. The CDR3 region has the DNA TGTGCCAGCAGCTTGGGTGGACAGGGTAATGAAAAACTGTTTTTT. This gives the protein CASSLGGQGNEKLFF.

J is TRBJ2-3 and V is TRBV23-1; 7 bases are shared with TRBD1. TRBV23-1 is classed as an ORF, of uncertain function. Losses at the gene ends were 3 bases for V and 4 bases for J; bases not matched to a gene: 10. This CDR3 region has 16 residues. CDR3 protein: CASSHSRQGPPDTQYF. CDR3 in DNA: TGCGCCAGCAGTCACTCTCGACAGGGACCCCCAGATACGCAGTATTTT.

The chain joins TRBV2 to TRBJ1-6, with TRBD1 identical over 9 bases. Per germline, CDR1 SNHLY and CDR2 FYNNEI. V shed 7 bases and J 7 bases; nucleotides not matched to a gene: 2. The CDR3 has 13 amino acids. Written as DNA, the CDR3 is TGTGCCAGCATAGGGACAGGGAATTCACCCCTCCACTTT. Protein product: CASIGTGNSPLHF.

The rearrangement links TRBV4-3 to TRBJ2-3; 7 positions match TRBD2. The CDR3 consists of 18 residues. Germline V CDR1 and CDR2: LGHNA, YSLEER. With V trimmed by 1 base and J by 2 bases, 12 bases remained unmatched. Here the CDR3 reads CASSQVLSSGTNTDTQYF. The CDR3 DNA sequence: TGCGCCAGCAGCCAAGTTCTTTCTAGCGGCACAAACACAGATACGCAGTATTTT.

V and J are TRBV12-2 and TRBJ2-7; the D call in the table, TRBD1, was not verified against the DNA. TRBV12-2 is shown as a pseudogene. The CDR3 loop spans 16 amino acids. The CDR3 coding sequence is TGTGCAAGTCGCTTAGTTGATAGGGGGCACTCCTACGAGCAGTACTTC. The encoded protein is CASRLVDRGHSYEQYF.

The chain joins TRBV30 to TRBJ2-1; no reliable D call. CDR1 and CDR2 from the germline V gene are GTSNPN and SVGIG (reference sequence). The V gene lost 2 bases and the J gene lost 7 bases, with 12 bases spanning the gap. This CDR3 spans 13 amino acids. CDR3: CAWSLYSKNEQFF. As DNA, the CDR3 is TGTGCCTGGAGTCTTTACAGCAAGAATGAGCAGTTCTTC.

The CDR3 DNA follows: TGCGCCAGCAGCTTGGAATGGACAGGGGGGGCAGATACGCAGTATTTT. Translating it yields CASSLEWTGGADTQYF. J is TRBJ2-3 and V is TRBV5-1, with 10 bases that match TRBD1. CDR3 size: 16 residues. Trimming removed 0 bases from V and 4 bases from J; junction bases left unmatched: 5. The germline CDR1 and CDR2 sequences are SGHRS and YFSETQ. Full variable domain (missing parts from reference TRBV5-1 and TRBJ2-3): KAGVTQTPRYLIKTRGQQVTLSCSPISGHRSVSWYQQTPGQGLQFLFEYFSETQRNKGNFPGRFSGRQFSNSRSEMNVSTLELGDSALYLCASSLEWTGGADTQYFGPGTRLTVL.

In DNA form, the CDR3 reads TGTGCCAGCAGTTCGACCGGGACAGGGTTTCTTTACGAGCAGTACTTC. Translated: CASSSTGTGFLYEQYF. The genes are TRBV27 and TRBJ2-7, with 9 positions matching TRBD1. Trimming cost V 4 bases and J 4 bases; bases outside gene matches: 11. The germline CDR1 and CDR2 sequences are MNHEY and SMNVEV (reference sequence). The CDR3 has 16 residues.

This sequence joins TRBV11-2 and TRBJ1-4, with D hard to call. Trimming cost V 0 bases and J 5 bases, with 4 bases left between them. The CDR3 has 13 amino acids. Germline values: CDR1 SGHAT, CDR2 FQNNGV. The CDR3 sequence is CASSLERNEKLFF. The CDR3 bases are TGTGCCAGCAGCTTAGAACGGAATGAAAAACTGTTTTTT.

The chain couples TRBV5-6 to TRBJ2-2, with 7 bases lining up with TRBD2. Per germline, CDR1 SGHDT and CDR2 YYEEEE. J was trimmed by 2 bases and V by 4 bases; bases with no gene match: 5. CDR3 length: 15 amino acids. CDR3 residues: CASSPGGGNTGELFF. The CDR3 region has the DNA TGTGCCAGCAGCCCGGGAGGAGGTAACACCGGGGAGCTGTTTTTT.

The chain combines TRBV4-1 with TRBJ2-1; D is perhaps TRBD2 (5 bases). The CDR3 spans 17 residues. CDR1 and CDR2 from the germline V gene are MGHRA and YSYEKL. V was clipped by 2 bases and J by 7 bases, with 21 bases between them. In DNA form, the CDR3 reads TGCGCCAGCAGCCAACCCTGGACCGACGGGAATGCGAATGAGCAGTTCTTC. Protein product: CASSQPWTDGNANEQFF.

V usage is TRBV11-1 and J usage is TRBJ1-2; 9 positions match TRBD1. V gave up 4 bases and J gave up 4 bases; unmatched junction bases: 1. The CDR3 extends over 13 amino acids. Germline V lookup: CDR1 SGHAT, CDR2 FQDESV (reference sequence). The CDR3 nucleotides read TGTGCCAGCAGCTCGGACAGGGGCTATGGCTACACCTTC. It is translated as CASSSDRGYGYTF.

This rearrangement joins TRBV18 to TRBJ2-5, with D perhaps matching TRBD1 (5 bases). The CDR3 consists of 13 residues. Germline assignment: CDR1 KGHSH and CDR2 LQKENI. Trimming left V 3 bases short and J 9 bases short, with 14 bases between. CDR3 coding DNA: TGTGCCAGCTCACCGGACGGGCAAGGGGCCCAGTACTTC. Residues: CASSPDGQGAQYF.

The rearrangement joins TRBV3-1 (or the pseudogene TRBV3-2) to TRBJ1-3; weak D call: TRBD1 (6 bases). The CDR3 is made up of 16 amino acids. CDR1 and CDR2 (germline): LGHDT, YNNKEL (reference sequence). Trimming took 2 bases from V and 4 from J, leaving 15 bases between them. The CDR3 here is CASSQMIRGAGNTIYF. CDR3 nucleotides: TGTGCCAGCAGCCAAATGATCAGGGGTGCGGGAAACACCATATATTTT.

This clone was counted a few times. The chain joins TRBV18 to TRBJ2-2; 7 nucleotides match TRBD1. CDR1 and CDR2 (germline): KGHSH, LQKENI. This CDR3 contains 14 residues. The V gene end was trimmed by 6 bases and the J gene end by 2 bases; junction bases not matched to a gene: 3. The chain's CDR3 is CASSRQGNTGELFF. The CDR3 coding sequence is TGTGCCAGCTCGCGACAGGGTAACACCGGGGAGCTGTTTTTT.

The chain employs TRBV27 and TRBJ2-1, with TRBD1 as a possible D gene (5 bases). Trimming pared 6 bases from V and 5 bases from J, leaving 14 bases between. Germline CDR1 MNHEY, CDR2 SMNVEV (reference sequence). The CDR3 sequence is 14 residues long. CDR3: CASRLGPSNNEQFF. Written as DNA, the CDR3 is TGTGCCAGCAGACTGGGGCCCAGCAACAATGAGCAGTTCTTC.

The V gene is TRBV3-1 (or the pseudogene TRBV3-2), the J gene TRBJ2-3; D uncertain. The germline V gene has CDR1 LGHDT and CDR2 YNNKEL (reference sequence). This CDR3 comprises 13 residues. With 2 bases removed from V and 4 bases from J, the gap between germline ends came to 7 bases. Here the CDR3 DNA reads TGTGCCAGCAGCCAACGCGGCGCAGATACGCAGTATTTT. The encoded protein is CASSQRGADTQYF.

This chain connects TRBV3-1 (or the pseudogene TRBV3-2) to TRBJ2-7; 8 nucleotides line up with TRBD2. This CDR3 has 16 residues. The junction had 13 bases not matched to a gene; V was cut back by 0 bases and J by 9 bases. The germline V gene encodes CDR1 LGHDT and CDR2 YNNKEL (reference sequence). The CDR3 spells CASSQDLVSSRGGQYF. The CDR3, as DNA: TGTGCCAGCAGCCAAGATCTTGTAAGCTCTCGGGGGGGGCAGTACTTC.

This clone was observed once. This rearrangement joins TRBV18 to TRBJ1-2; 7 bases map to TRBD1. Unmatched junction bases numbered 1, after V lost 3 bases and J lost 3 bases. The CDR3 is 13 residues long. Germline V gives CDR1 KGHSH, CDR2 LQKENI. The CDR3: CASSPTGDYGYTF. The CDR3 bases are TGTGCCAGCTCACCTACAGGGGACTATGGCTACACCTTC.

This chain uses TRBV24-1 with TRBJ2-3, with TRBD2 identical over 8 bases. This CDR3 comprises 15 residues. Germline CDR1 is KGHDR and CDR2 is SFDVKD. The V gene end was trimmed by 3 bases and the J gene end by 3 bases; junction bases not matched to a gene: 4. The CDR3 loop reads CATSDRGGLTDTQYF. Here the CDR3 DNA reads TGTGCCACCAGTGATCGGGGGGGCCTGACAGATACGCAGTATTTT.

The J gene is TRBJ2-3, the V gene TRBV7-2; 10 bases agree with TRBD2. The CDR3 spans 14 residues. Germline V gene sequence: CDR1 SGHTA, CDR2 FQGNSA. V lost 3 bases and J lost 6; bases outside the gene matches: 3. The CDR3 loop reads CASSFSGGADTQYF. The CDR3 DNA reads TGTGCCAGCAGCTTCAGCGGGGGGGCGGATACGCAGTATTTT.

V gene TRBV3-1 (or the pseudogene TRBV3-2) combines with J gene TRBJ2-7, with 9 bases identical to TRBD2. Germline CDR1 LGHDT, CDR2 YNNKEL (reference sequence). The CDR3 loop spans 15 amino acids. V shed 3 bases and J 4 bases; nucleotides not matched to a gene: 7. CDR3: CASSQGLAGVYEQYF. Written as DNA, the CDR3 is TGTGCCAGCAGCCAGGGTTTAGCGGGGGTTTACGAGCAGTACTTC.

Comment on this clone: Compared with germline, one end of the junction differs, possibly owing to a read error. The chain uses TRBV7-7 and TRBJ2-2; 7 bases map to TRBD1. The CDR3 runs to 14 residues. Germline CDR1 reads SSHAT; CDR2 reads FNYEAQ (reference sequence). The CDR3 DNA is TGTGCTAGCAGATCAACAGGGGAAACCGGGGAGCTGTTTTTT. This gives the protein CASRSTGETGELFF.

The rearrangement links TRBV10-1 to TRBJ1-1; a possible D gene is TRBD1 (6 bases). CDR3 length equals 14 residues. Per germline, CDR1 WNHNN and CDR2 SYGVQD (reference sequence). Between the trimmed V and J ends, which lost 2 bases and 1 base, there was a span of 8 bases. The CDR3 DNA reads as TGCGCCAGCAGTGAGCAGGGGAAGAACACTGAAGCTTTCTTT. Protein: CASSEQGKNTEAFF.

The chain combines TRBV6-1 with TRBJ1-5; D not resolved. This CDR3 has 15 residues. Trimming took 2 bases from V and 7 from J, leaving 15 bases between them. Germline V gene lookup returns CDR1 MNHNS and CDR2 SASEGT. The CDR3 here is CASSEFLRVGQPQHF. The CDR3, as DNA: TGTGCCAGCAGTGAATTCCTGAGGGTTGGGCAGCCCCAGCATTTT.